This is a list of T cell receptor beta chains from one sample in a study of CDR3 diversity in severe acne. One entry per CDR3 protein, called by TCRdb with MiXCR from the PCR reads. The data contain approximately 97,000 distinct CDR3 sequences, about half of them singletons. The sequencing input was blood. The receptors come from a male donor with acne. Both conserved end residues are part of each CDR3.

V,CDR3
TRBV11-2,CASSLEASGSYEQYF
TRBV15,CATSRDGSSGSYEQYF
TRBV2,CAVRQGSYEQYF
TRBV20-1,CSAGENYGYTGELFF
TRBV24-1,CASSWTGGSSNQPQHF
TRBV7-2,CASSLDRGQYYEQYF
TRBV18,CASSPSTDSGNTIYF
TRBV25-1,CASSEPMTSRETQYF
TRBV5-1,CASRQGFENTIYF
TRBV25-1,CASSDRTVHEQYF
TRBV27,CASSPSGSKNEQFF
TRBV7-9,CASSSRDNNSPLHF
TRBV9,CASGEDPPGGGTGELFF
TRBV2,CASTPGTHLPNYGYTF
TRBV10-3,CASSYNWKVEGNQPQHF
TRBV20-1,CSASGQQNTEAFF
TRBV12-3/TRBV12-4,CASSPGGSGSSWETQYF
TRBV2,CASSELSVFEQYF
TRBV13,CASSYLQETQYF
TRBV20-1,CSASSGSDEQYF
TRBV20-1,CSARVTAGGHYNEQFF
TRBV4-2,CASSQDQTSGRVAQETQYF
TRBV20-1,CSASVLAGVYEQFF
TRBV2,CASSPGAGSATGIETQYF
TRBV20-1,CSARDRGAPNNSPLHF
TRBV3-1,CASTRTEMNTEAFF
TRBV7-2,CASSRDRGQSGYTF
TRBV29-1,CSVEDMETQYF
TRBV10-1,CASSGDDSLGFSPLHF
TRBV20-1,CSTIRQVSNQPQHF
TRBV28,CASSLPGTLYGYTF